The 4 T cell receptor beta chains reported below all come from one sample, sequenced in a study of shared clonotypes between healthy human individuals. Sequenced by immunoSEQ multiplex PCR; TCRdb stores in-frame clones only, minus some. The table includes a few million clones, approximately 93% detected once. Source material: naive CD4+ T cells from PBMCs. Subset reported: CD45RA+ positively selected. All receptors come from a man aged 18 to 35 in good health. Some clones in this sample may be carry-over from other donors' samples.

The chain combines TRBV5-1 with TRBJ1-6, with TRBD1 matching over 8 bases. V gave up 3 bases and J gave up 11 bases; unmatched junction bases: 7. This CDR3 spans 14 amino acids. Germline V gene data show CDR1 as SGHRS and CDR2 as YFSETQ. CDR3 bases: TGCGCCAGCAGCTCAACAGGGGGGGAAACACCCCTCCACTTT. Translation: CASSSTGGETPLHF. Full variable domain (rest looked up from reference TRBV5-1 and TRBJ1-6): KAGVTQTPRYLIKTRGQQVTLSCSPISGHRSVSWYQQTPGQGLQFLFEYFSETQRNKGNFPGRFSGRQFSNSRSEMNVSTLELGDSALYLCASSSTGGETPLHFGNGTRLTVT.

The chain couples TRBV5-6 to TRBJ2-7; a possible D gene is TRBD1 (6 bases). Looked up from germline, CDR1 is SGHDT and CDR2 is YYEEEE. V was shortened by 4 bases and J by 8 bases, with 19 bases between the two germline ends. The CDR3 runs 14 residues. CDR3 sequence: CASSPGTGYGQQYF. Here the CDR3 DNA reads TGTGCCAGCAGCCCGGGAACAGGGTACGGACAGCAGTACTTC.

J is TRBJ1-1 and V is TRBV6-5; D uncertain. Between the trimmed V and J ends, which lost 5 bases and 5 bases, there was a span of 15 bases. Germline V lookup: CDR1 MNHEY, CDR2 SVGAGI. The CDR3 spans 14 residues. CDR3 DNA: TGTGCCAGCAGTCCCTCTAAGGGTTGGACTGAAGCTTTCTTT. It specifies CASSPSKGWTEAFF.

The V and J genes are TRBV10-2 and TRBJ2-7; 9 bases align to TRBD2. CDR3 length equals 14 residues. Germline CDR1 is WSHSY and CDR2 is SAAADI. V dropped 5 bases and J dropped 5; count of bases not matched to a gene: 7. The CDR3 sequence: CASSTRREGNEQYF. The CDR3 DNA reads TGCGCCAGCAGTACGCGGCGGGAGGGGAACGAGCAGTACTTC.